The rows below give T cell receptor beta chains drawn from one sample of a study of cytomegalovirus exposure and HLA in healthy donors. Only in-frame clones appear in the TCRdb table, and some are missing; sequencing was by immunoSEQ multiplex PCR. The sample has 130,000 or so clones, around 79% seen once. The sequencing sample was made of PBMCs. All receptors derive from a woman in her forties in good health and CMV-seropositive. CDR3s include the opening cysteine and the closing phenylalanine or tryptophan.

v_call | cdr3_length | cdr3_aa
TRBV28 | 14 | CASMRAGANEKLFF
TRBV9 | 17 | CASSLNPNPGLVNEQFF
TRBV7-9 | 15 | CASSRGEGENTEAFF
TRBV5-1 | 15 | CASSLTAGGLNEQFF
TRBV19 | 16 | CASSIIVGSSYNEQFF
TRBV5-6 | 12 | CASTITGREAFF
TRBV7-9 | 16 | CASTLDRPSGANVLTF
TRBV20-1 | 11 | CRAGAVTEAFF
TRBV6-5 | 12 | CASSRQGTEAFF
TRBV14 | 17 | CASSQESRGWDTGELFF
TRBV6-5 | 14 | CASSYTDSNQPQHF
TRBV29-1 | 14 | CSVAGPYLNTEAFF
TRBV11-2 | 15 | CASSLDRAQGTEQYF
TRBV2 | 13 | CASTTFTGAILFF
TRBV7-9 | 15 | CASSFTGGGDQPQHF
TRBV19 | 17 | CASTSWAEKISTGELFF
TRBV30 | 14 | CAWSNKGGRPPLHF
TRBV5-1 | 14 | CASSFGGNYNEQFF
TRBV5-4 | 16 | CASSSGGQKYNEKLFF
TRBV18 | 13 | CASSHRGYNEQFF
TRBV7-9 | 13 | CASSLGQGSGAFF
TRBV28 | 14 | CASRGGGDSYEQYF
TRBV4-3 | 14 | CASRRNSGDNEQFF
TRBV9 | 16 | CASSVETGAFGYEQYF
TRBV5-4 | 15 | CASSLDRGRTGELFF
TRBV28 | 15 | CATRQQLGANYGYTF
TRBV7-2 | 14 | CASRSTGANSPLHF
TRBV7-6 | 16 | CASSFGLAVNTGELFF
TRBV7-9 | 16 | CASSSGQGARTDTQYF
TRBV19 | 14 | CASSPRDRRNTIYF
TRBV6-6 | 12 | CASGRGDTEAFF
TRBV7-2 | 13 | CASSQKAPGQEFF
TRBV5-8 | 15 | CASSFNNRFLYEQYF
TRBV15 | 19 | CATSRPRLASESSTDTQYF
TRBV5-4 | 16 | CASSPPGRGEVNGYTF
TRBV7-2 | 14 | CASSLGNRVGEAFF
TRBV2 | 15 | CASSEQLAGGRPPFF
TRBV7-9 | 14 | CASSPDRARETQYF
TRBV11-1 | 13 | CASSPTSPGELFF
TRBV6-1 | 15 | CASTVTGATNEKLFF
TRBV5-4 | 20 | CASSLSGGTGGSSYNSPLHF
TRBV30 | 15 | CAWSSGQTNTDTQYF
TRBV18 | 13 | CASSPGGPTEAFF
TRBV10-3 | 14 | CAISEGDSNEKLFF
TRBV4-1 | 19 | CASSRDSYRAPRVNTEAFF
TRBV7-8 | 16 | CASSPRGGGPEPEAFF
TRBV25-1 | 14 | CASSDGQVREKLFF
TRBV5-1 | 19 | CASSGKREGGLGSTDTQYF